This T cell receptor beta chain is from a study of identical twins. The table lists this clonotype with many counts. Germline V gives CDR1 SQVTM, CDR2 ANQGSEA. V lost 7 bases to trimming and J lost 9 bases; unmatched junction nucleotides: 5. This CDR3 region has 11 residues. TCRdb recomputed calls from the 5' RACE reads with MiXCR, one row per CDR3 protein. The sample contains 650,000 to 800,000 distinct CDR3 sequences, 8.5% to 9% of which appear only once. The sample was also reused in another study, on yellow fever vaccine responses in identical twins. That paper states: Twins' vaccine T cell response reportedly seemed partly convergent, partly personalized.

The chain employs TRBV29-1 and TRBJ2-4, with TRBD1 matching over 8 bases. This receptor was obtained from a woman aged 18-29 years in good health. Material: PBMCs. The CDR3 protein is CSGTGLGIQYF. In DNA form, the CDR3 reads TGCAGCGGGACAGGGTTGGGCATTCAGTACTTC.